A single T cell receptor (beta chain) is shown here with its context. This sample stems from a study of Tregs in tolerant kidney transplant recipients. Trimming shortened V by 5 bases and J by 8 bases, and 18 bases separated the two germline ends. The germline V gene has CDR1 MNHEY and CDR2 SMNVEV (reference sequence). There are 15 residues in the CDR3. TCRdb's copy holds only in-frame clones and misses some; the assay was immunoSEQ multiplex PCR. The data show about 78,000 clones, about 91% seen once. Thawed PBMCs were FACS-sorted into unstimulated CD4+CD25+CD127- regulatory T cells, CD4+CD25- non-regulatory cells, CD4 and CD8 cells. An overnight rest at 37°C with roughly 200 IU/ml IL-2 preceded regulatory T cell sorting from thawed PBMCs.

The V gene is TRBV27, the J gene TRBJ1-4; the D gene is possibly TRBD1 (6 bases). The starting material was Tregs from blood, obtained before the transplant. The sequence derives from a human donor who received a combined kidney and bone marrow transplant. The CDR3 loop is CASSGRGGGQEKLFF. CDR3 nucleotide sequence: TGTGCCAGCAGTGGGCGGGGAGGGGGACAAGAAAAACTGTTTTTT.